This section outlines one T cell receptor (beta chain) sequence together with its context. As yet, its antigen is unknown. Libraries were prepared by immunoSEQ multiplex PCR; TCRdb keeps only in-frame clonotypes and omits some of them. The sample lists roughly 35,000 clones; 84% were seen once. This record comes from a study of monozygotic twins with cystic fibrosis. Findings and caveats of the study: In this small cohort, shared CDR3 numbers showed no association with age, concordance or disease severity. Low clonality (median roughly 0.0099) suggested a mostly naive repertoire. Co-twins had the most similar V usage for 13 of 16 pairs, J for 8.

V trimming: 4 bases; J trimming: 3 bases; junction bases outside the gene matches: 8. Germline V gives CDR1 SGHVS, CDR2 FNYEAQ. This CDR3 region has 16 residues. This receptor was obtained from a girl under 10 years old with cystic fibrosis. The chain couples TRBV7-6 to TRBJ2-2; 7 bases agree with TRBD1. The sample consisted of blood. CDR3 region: CASSSRQGKDTGELFF. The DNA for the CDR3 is TGTGCCAGCAGCTCCCGACAGGGCAAGGACACCGGGGAGCTGTTTTTT.